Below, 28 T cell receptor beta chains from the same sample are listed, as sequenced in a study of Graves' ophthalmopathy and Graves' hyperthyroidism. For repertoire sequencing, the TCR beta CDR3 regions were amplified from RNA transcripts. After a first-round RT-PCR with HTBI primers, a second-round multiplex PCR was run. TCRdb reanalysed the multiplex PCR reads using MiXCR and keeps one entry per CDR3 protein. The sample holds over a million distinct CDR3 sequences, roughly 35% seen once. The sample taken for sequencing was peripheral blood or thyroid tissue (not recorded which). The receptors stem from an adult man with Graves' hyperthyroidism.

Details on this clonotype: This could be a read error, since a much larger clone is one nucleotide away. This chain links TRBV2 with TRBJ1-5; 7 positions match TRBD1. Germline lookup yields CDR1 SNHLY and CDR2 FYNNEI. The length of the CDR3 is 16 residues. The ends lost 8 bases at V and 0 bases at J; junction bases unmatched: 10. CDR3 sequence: CASPLNRGGSNQPQHF. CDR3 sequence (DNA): TGTGCCAGCCCCCTTAACAGGGGCGGTAGCAATCAGCCCCAGCATTTT.

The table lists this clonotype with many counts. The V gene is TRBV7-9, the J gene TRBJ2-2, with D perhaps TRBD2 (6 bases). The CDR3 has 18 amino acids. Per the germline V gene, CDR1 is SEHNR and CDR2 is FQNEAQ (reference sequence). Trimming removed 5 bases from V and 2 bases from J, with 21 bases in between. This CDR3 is CASSPTGLGFGNTGELFF. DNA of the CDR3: TGTGCCAGCAGCCCCACGGGACTGGGGTTCGGTAACACCGGGGAGCTGTTTTTT.

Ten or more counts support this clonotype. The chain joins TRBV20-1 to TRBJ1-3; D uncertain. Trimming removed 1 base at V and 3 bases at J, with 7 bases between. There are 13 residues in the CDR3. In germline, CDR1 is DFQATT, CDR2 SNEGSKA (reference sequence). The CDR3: CSARAINGNTIYF. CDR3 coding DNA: TGCAGTGCTAGAGCAATCAATGGAAACACCATATATTTT.

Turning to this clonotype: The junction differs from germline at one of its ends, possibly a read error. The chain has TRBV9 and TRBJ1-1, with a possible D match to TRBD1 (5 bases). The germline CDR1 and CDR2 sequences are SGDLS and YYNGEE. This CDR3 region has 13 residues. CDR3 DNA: TGTGCCGGCAGCGTGGGGGGTAACACTGAAGCTTTCTTT. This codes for CAGSVGGNTEAFF.

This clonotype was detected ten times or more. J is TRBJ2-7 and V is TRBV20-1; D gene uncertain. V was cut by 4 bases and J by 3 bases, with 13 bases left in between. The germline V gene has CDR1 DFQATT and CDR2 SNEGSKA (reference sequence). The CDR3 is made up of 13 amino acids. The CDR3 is CSANSRSHYEQYF. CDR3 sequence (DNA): TGCAGTGCTAACAGCCGGAGCCACTACGAGCAGTACTTC.

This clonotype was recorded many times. The CDR3 bases are TGTGCCAGCAGCTCGTACCGGCTAGCGAACCAAGAGACCCAGTACTTC. Amino acids: CASSSYRLANQETQYF. The chain recombines TRBV5-6 with TRBJ2-5, with D maybe TRBD2 (6 bases). V shed 3 bases and J shed 0 bases, with 15 bases lying between them. The CDR3 spans 16 residues. CDR1 is SGHDT and CDR2 is YYEEEE in the germline V gene.

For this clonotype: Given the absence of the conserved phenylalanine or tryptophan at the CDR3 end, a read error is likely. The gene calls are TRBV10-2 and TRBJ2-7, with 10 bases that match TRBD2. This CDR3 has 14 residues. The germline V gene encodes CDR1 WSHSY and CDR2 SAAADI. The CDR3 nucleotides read TGTGCCAGCAGTCGCACTAGCGGGGCTCTCGAGCAGTACTGC. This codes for CASSRTSGALEQYC.

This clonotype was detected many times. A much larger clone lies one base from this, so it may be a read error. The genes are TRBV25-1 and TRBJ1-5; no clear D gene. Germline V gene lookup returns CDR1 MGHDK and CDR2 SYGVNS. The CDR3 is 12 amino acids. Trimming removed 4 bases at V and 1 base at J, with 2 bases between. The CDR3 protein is CASSASNQPQHF. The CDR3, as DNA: TGTGCCAGCAGTGCGAGCAATCAGCCCCAGCATTTT. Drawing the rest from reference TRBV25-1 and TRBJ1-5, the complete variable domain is EADIYQTPRYLVIGTGKKITLECSQTMGHDKMYWYQQDPGMELHLIHYSYGVNSTEKGDLSSESTVSRIRTEHFPLTLESARPSHTSQYLCASSASNQPQHFGDGTRLSIL.

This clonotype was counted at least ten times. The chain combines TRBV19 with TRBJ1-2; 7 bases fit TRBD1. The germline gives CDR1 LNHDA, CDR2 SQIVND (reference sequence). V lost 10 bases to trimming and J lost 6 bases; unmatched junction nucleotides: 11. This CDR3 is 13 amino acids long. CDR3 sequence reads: CATGTGVGDGYTF. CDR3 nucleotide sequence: TGTGCCACCGGAACAGGGGTTGGCGATGGCTACACCTTC.

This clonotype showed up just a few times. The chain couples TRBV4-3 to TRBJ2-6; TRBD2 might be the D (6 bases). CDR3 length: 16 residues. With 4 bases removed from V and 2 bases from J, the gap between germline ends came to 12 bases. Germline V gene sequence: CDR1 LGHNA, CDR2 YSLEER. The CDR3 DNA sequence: TGCGCCAGCAGCCCAGAGGAGGGGACTGGGGCCAACGTCCTGACTTTC. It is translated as CASSPEEGTGANVLTF.

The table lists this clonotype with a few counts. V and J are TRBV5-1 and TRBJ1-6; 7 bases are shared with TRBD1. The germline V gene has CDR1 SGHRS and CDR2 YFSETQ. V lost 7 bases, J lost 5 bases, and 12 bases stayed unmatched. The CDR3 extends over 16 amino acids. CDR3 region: CASSSGGEANNSPLHF. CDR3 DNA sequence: TGCGCCAGCTCTTCAGGGGGGGAAGCAAATAATTCACCCCTCCACTTT.

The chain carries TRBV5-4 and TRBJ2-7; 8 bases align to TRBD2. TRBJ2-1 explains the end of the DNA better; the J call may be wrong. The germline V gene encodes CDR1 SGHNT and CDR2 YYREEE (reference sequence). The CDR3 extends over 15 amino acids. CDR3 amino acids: CASSLLSGGPGEQFF. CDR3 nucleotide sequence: TGTGCCAGCAGTCTTCTGTCGGGAGGGCCGGGTGAGCAGTTCTTC.

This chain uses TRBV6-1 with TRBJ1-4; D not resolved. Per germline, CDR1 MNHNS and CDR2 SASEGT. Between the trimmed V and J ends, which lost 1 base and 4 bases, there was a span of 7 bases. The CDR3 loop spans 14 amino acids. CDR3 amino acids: CASSEVGFNEKLFF. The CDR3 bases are TGTGCCAGCAGTGAAGTGGGATTTAATGAAAAACTGTTTTTT.

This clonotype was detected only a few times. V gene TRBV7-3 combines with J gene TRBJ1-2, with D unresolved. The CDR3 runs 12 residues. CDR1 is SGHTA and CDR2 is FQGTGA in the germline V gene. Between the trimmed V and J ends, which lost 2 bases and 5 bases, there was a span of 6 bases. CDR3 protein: CASSLREYGYTF. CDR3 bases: TGTGCCAGCAGCTTACGGGAATATGGCTACACCTTC.

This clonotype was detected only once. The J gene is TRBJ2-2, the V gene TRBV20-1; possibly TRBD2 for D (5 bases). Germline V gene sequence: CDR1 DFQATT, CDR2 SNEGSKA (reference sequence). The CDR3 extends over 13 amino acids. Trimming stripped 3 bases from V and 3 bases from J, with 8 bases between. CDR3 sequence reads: CSARGGYTGELFF. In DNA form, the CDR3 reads TGCAGTGCTAGGGGCGGGTACACCGGGGAGCTGTTTTTT.

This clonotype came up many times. This CDR3 is CSATKLGGTNEKLFF. The CDR3 nucleotides are TGCAGTGCTACGAAGTTGGGGGGAACTAATGAAAAACTGTTTTTT. V usage is TRBV20-1 and J usage is TRBJ1-4; tentatively, D is TRBD1 (5 bases). Trimming stripped 4 bases from V and 1 base from J, with 13 bases between. From germline, CDR1 is DFQATT and CDR2 SNEGSKA (reference sequence). There are 15 residues in the CDR3.

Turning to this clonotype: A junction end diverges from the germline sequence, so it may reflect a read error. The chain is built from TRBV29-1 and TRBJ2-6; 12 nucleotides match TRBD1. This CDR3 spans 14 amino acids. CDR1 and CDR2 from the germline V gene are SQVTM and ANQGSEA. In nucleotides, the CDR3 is TGCAGCGTTGGGGGGGGACAGGGGGCCTACGTCCTGACTTTC. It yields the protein CSVGGGQGAYVLTF.

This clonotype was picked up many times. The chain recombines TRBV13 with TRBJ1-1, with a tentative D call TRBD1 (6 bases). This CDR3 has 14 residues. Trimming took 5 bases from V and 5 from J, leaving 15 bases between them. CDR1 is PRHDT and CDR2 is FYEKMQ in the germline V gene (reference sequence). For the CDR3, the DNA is TGTGCCAGCAGCCCCCGAGGGGGGCGAACTGAAGCTTTCTTT. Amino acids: CASSPRGGRTEAFF. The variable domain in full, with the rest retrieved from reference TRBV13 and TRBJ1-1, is AAGVIQSPRHLIKEKRETATLKCYPIPRHDTVYWYQQGPGQDPQFLISFYEKMQSDKGSIPDRFSAQQFSDYHSELNMSSLELGDSALYFCASSPRGGRTEAFFGQGTRLTVV.

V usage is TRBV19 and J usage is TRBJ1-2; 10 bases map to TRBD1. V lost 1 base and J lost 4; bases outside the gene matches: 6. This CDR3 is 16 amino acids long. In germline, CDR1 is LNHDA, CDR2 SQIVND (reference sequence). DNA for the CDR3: TGTGCCAGTAGTATAGGACAGGGGGCGAAAGCCTATGGCTACACCTTC. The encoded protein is CASSIGQGAKAYGYTF.

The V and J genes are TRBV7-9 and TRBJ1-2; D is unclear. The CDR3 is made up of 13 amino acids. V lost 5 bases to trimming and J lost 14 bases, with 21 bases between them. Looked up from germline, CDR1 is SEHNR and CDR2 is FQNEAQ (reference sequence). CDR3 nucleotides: TGTGCCAGCAGCCTTATATCGGTGGATTGGATAACCTTC. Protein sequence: CASSLISVDWITF.

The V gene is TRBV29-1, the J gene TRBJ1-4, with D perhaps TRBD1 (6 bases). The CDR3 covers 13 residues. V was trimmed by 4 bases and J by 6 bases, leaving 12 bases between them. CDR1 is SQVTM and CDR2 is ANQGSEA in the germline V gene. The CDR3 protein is CSVGTVQYEKLFF. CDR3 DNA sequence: TGCAGCGTTGGGACAGTTCAATATGAAAAACTGTTTTTT.

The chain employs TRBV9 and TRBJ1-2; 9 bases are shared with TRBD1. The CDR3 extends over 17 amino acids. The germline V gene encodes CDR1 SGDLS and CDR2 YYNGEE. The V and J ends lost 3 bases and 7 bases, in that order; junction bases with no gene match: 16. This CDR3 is CASSAGGGTGLFSGYTF. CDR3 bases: TGTGCCAGCAGCGCCGGGGGAGGGACAGGGCTTTTCTCTGGCTACACCTTC. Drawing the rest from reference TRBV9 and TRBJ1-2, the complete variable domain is DSGVTQTPKHLITATGQRVTLRCSPRSGDLSVYWYQQSLDQGLQFLIQYYNGEERAKGNILERFSAQQFPDLHSELNLSSLELGDSALYFCASSAGGGTGLFSGYTFGSGTRLTVV.

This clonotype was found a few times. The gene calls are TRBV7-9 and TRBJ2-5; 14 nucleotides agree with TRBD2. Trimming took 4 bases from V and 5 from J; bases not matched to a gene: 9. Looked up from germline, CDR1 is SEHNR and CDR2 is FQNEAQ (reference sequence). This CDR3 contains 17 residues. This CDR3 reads CASSSPPGTSGSETQYF. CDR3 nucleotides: TGTGCCAGCAGCTCTCCCCCCGGGACTAGCGGGAGTGAGACCCAGTACTTC.

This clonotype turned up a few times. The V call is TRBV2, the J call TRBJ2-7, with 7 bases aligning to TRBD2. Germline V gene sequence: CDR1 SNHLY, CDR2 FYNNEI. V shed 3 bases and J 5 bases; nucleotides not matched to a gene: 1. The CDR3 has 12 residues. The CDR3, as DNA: TGTGCCAGCAGTGATGGGGGGGACGAGCAGTACTTC. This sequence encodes CASSDGGDEQYF.

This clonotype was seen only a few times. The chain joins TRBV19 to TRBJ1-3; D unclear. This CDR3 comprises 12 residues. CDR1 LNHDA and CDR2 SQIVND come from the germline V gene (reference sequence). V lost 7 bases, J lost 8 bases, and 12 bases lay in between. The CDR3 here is CASNGGGDTIYF. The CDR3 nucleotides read TGTGCCAGTAACGGTGGCGGCGACACCATATATTTT.

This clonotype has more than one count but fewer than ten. CDR3 sequence reads: CASSLDPGARDGYTF. CDR3 bases: TGTGCCAGCAGCCTGGACCCAGGAGCTAGGGACGGCTACACCTTC. This chain links TRBV7-9 with TRBJ1-2, with D perhaps TRBD1 (5 bases). This CDR3 contains 15 residues. The V end lost 5 bases, the J end lost 8 bases, and 21 bases lay between the germline ends. Germline loops: CDR1 SEHNR, CDR2 FQNEAQ (reference sequence).

In nucleotides, the CDR3 is TGTGCCAGCAGTTTAGCCCAGGTCGTCAGGGGCAATGCTTTCTTT. Protein product: CASSLAQVVRGNAFF. The V and J genes are TRBV12-3 or TRBV12-4 and TRBJ1-1, with D possibly being TRBD1 (6 bases). Between the trimmed V and J ends, which lost 0 bases and 11 bases, there was a span of 19 bases. The CDR3 is 15 amino acids.

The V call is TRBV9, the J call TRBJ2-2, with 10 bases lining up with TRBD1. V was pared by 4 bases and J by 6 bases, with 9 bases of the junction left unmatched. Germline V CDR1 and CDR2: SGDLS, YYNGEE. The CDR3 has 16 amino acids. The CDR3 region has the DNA TGTGCCAGCAGCACCGCTGGAGGGACAGGGGCCGGGGAGCTGTTTTTT. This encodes CASSTAGGTGAGELFF.